These 13 T cell receptor beta chains came from one sample sequenced in a study of brain T cells in children with intractable seizures (dated by TCRdb to the early 2020s). The library was generated by the immunoSEQ multiplex PCR assay. TCRdb holds this immuneACCESS table with in-frame rearrangements only. Some clones are missing; in checked studies, unresolved V genes explain under half, and the rest has no known cause. The sample records about 340,000 clones, about 94% of which are singletons. Of the sample, around 5% falls within the top ten clones. The time point label for this specimen denotes: blood from clinic visit 5 months post-surgery; TSC patient then seizure free. Material: peripheral blood, obtained roughly 5 months after surgery. The receptors were gathered from a boy in the first two years of life with tuberous sclerosis and intractable seizures.

This CDR3 is CASSLWDTEAFF. The CDR3 DNA reads as TGTGCCAGCAGCCTTTGGGACACTGAAGCTTTCTTT. The chain links TRBV3-1 (or the pseudogene TRBV3-2) to TRBJ1-1; D is uncertain. Germline CDR1 is LGHDT and CDR2 is YNNKEL (reference sequence). The CDR3 sequence is 12 residues long. With 4 bases removed from V and 3 bases from J, the gap between germline ends came to 6 bases.

V is TRBV20-1 and J is TRBJ2-7; D call uncertain. The CDR3 extends over 11 amino acids. Germline-derived CDR1 and CDR2 are DFQATT and SNEGSKA (reference sequence). Trimming pared 6 bases from V and 2 bases from J, leaving 8 bases between. CDR3 in DNA: TGCAGTGCCCGAAGGGCCTACGAGCAGTACTTC. As protein: CSARRAYEQYF.

The J gene is TRBJ2-1, the V gene TRBV7-9; a weak D match, TRBD2 (5 bases). The germline V gene has CDR1 SEHNR and CDR2 FQNEAQ (reference sequence). V was clipped by 4 bases and J by 4 bases, with 17 bases between them. CDR3 length equals 16 residues. The CDR3 coding sequence is TGTGCCAGCAGCTCCTCGAGGGTCTCAAGGTACAATGAGCAGTTCTTC. Its protein is CASSSSRVSRYNEQFF.

In this sample, this clone turned up a few times. This sequence joins TRBV21-1 and TRBJ1-6. TRBV21-1 is a pseudogene segment. The CDR3 has 15 amino acids. The chain's CDR3 is CASSNSASSPSPLHF. CDR3 coding DNA: TGTGCCAGCAGCAATTCGGCCAGTAGCCCCTCACCCCTCCACTTT.

This chain connects TRBV11-2 to TRBJ1-1; D not certain. Germline V lookup: CDR1 SGHAT, CDR2 FQNNGV. This CDR3 comprises 11 residues. V lost 5 bases, J lost 8 bases, and 9 bases lay in between. CDR3 DNA sequence: TGTGCCAGCAGCCTTTCCGGGGAAGCTTTCTTT. Its protein is CASSLSGEAFF. Combining the CDR3 with reference TRBV11-2 and TRBJ1-1 gives the whole variable domain EAGVAQSPRYKIIEKRQSVAFWCNPISGHATLYWYQQILGQGPKLLIQFQNNGVVDDSQLPKDRFSAERLKGVDSTLKIQPAKLEDSAVYLCASSLSGEAFFGQGTRLTVV.

This chain links TRBV19 with TRBJ2-7; D gene uncertain. In germline, CDR1 is LNHDA, CDR2 SQIVND (reference sequence). V was cut by 0 bases and J by 5 bases, with 20 bases left in between. The CDR3 totals 17 residues. The CDR3 loop is CASSIDLGLGWSNEQYF. The CDR3 DNA reads as TGTGCCAGTAGTATAGATCTTGGCCTCGGTTGGAGCAACGAGCAGTACTTC.

The rearrangement uses TRBV11-2 and TRBJ2-3; a possible D gene is TRBD2 (6 bases). With 5 bases removed from V and 4 bases from J, the gap between germline ends came to 13 bases. CDR1 SGHAT and CDR2 FQNNGV come from the germline V gene. The CDR3 is 14 amino acids. The CDR3 loop reads CASSPGTRPDTQYF. CDR3 in DNA: TGTGCCAGCAGCCCCGGGACTCGCCCAGATACGCAGTATTTT.

The sample holds one count of this clone. CDR3 in DNA: TGTGCCAGCAGTTACGGGACTGAAGCTTTCTTT. Translation: CASSYGTEAFF. The J gene is TRBJ1-1, the V gene TRBV6-6; D unresolved. The length of the CDR3 is 11 residues. The germline CDR1 and CDR2 sequences are MNHNY and SVGAGI (reference sequence). Between the trimmed V and J ends, which lost 2 bases and 5 bases, there was a span of 3 bases.

This chain uses TRBV7-9 with TRBJ2-7; TRBD2 agrees at 8 bases. Germline assignment: CDR1 SEHNR and CDR2 FQNEAQ (reference sequence). Trimming removed 0 bases from V and 4 bases from J; junction bases left unmatched: 2. This CDR3 has 14 residues. CDR3 region: CASSLAGLGYEQYF. CDR3 sequence (DNA): TGTGCCAGCAGCTTAGCGGGACTAGGGTACGAGCAGTACTTC.

The rearrangement joins TRBV28 to TRBJ2-2; TRBD1 might be the D (5 bases). Germline V gene data show CDR1 as MDHEN and CDR2 as SYDVKM. Deletions cut 5 bases from V and 6 bases from J, with 10 bases between. The CDR3 is 13 residues long. The CDR3 reads CASSPQGPGELFF. Here the CDR3 DNA reads TGTGCCAGCAGTCCCCAGGGTCCCGGGGAGCTGTTTTTT.

V gene TRBV5-1 combines with J gene TRBJ2-7; TRBD2 is a possible D gene (5 bases). Trimming stripped 1 base from V and 1 base from J, with 9 bases between. CDR1 and CDR2 from the germline V gene are SGHRS and YFSETQ. This CDR3 has 14 residues. For the CDR3, the DNA is TGCGCCAGCAGCTTGTCGGGGTCTTCCTACGAGCAGTACTTC. It translates to CASSLSGSSYEQYF.

V is TRBV6-5 and J is TRBJ2-7, with a possible D match to TRBD1 (6 bases). The CDR3 length is 16 residues. V was pared by 1 base and J by 6 bases, with 19 bases between. Germline values: CDR1 MNHEY, CDR2 SVGAGI. CDR3 sequence (DNA): TGTGCCAGCAGTTACTATGGACAGCATAGGACCCTCGAGCAGTACTTC. Amino acid sequence: CASSYYGQHRTLEQYF.

The chain links TRBV9 to TRBJ1-1; the D gene is possibly TRBD1 (6 bases). This CDR3 region has 14 residues. Per the germline V gene, CDR1 is SGDLS and CDR2 is YYNGEE. Trimming removed 4 bases from V and 2 bases from J, with 12 bases in between. CDR3 nucleotide sequence: TGTGCCAGCAGCCCTACAGGGCTAAACACTGAAGCTTTCTTT. This codes for CASSPTGLNTEAFF.